What follows is one TCR beta chain and its context. Its antigen is undetermined. V shed 0 bases and J 8 bases; nucleotides not matched to a gene: 5. Germline V CDR1 and CDR2: SGHNT, YYREEE (reference sequence). The CDR3 sequence is 15 residues long. This record comes from a study of CD8 T cells in ankylosing spondylitis. General study results and limits: According to the report, clones linked to the disease were significantly enriched in matched synovial fluid samples taken from ankylosing spondylitis patients. A motif of under ten highly homologous TCR beta variants was seen as apparently characteristic of ankylosing spondylitis blood.

TCRdb reprocessed the 5' RACE reads with MiXCR, giving one entry per CDR3 protein. The repertoire holds around 130,000 distinct CDR3 sequences, with roughly a sixth as singletons. This TCR derives from a male donor with ankylosing spondylitis. This chain uses TRBV5-4 with TRBJ2-1, with 10 bases that match TRBD2. Sequencing was performed on blood, either unsorted or a sorted T cell fraction (not recorded which). The CDR3 DNA reads TGTGCCAGCAGCTTGGGCCTAGCGGGAGTGGATGAGCAGTTCTTC. Protein sequence: CASSLGLAGVDEQFF.